A single count supports the clone carrying this TCR beta chain. Its matching antigen is unknown. The source of the sample is a study of cytomegalovirus exposure and HLA in healthy donors. Notes on the study in general: Earlier results showed most TCR beta V segments being productive about 90% or about 30% of the time.

PCR employed 60 Vbeta and 13 Jbeta primers. The table came from immunoSEQ multiplex PCR; TCRdb's copy has only in-frame clones and leaves some out. The sample comprises around 100,000 clones, approximately 70% of which are singletons, and approximately 11% rests with the top ten. Deletions cut 5 bases from V and 4 bases from J, with 14 bases between. The CDR3 is 14 amino acids. CDR1 MNHNS and CDR2 SASEGT come from the germline V gene. The chain has TRBV6-1 and TRBJ1-1; D is ambiguous. The sequence was obtained from a middle-aged man in good health and CMV-seropositive. Sequencing used PBMCs. CDR3 DNA sequence: TGTGCCAGCAGTCTGGACTTGGTAGGCACTGAAGCTTTCTTT. Amino acid sequence: CASSLDLVGTEAFF.